This T cell receptor (beta chain) was identified during a study of T cell clusters in autoimmune cytopenias. Across the study: The mean age of healthy donor controls was 56 years, the median roughly 60 years.

TRB was amplified from around 0.25 ug of peripheral blood genomic DNA per sample. There are 14 residues in the CDR3. From germline, CDR1 is LNHDA and CDR2 SQIVND (reference sequence). Findings and limits, study-wide: TRB repertoire shifts in secondary cytopenia and chronic lymphocytic leukemia mostly reflected lymphoma, not autoimmunity. Physiological T cell clusters of healthy donors were apparently absent in primary autoimmune cytopenia patients.

TRB rearrangements were amplified by touch-down multiplex PCR with mixed TRB-A/B primers. TCRdb reprocessed the multiplex PCR reads and reports one entry per CDR3 protein, with no DNA. The sample table sets out 9,500 to 15,000 distinct CDR3 sequences. Considering frequency, this clonotype is medium-sized. Its matching antigen is unknown. The data were also submitted as part of a second study, on T cell repertoires in aging, cancer and after chemotherapy. That source adds: Healthy donors lost TCR diversity with age mainly through richness, cancer patients through richness and evenness.

The sequenced sample was peripheral blood. This chain uses TRBV19 with TRBJ1-6; as DNA is missing, the TRBD1 call by TCRdb cannot be tested. The TCR comes from a human donor in good health. The CDR3 region is CASSMGTENSPLHF.